Described below is a single T cell receptor beta chain sequence and its context. This entry comes from a study of blood T cell repertoires in COVID-19. The Seattle patients, enrolled during active infection, were followed longitudinally. CDR1 MDHEN and CDR2 SYDVKM come from the germline V gene. V gave up 7 bases and J gave up 7 bases; unmatched junction bases: 10. The CDR3 sequence is 14 residues long. Only in-frame clones appear in the TCRdb table, and some are missing; sequencing was by immunoSEQ multiplex PCR. The repertoire holds about 150,000 clones, with approximately 86% as singletons. The gene calls are TRBV28 and TRBJ1-5; the match to TRBD1 covers 7 bases. This sequence was found in an elderly woman with COVID-19, enrolled during active disease. The sequenced sample consisted of peripheral blood. Here the CDR3 reads CASNLEGGGQPQHF. CDR3 nucleotides: TGTGCCAGCAACTTGGAAGGGGGCGGGCAGCCCCAGCATTTT.